One and the same sample provided the 17 T cell receptor beta chains below, sequenced in a study of response to subunit inactivated influenza vaccine. TCRdb re-called the RT-PCR reads with MiXCR, one entry per CDR3 protein. In the table there are approximately 530,000 distinct CDR3 sequences, approximately 7.8% of which are singletons. The sequencing here drew on PBMCs from blood, taken around 25 months after vaccination. These receptors were obtained from a man aged 45-69 years who received an inactivated influenza vaccine.

V is TRBV3-1 and J is TRBJ2-2; D unclear. Germline V gives CDR1 LGHDT, CDR2 YNNKEL (reference sequence). The CDR3 extends over 12 amino acids. The V and J ends lost 1 base and 8 bases respectively, with 5 bases between them. CDR3 loop: CASSQVQGELFF. In DNA, the CDR3 is TGTGCCAGCAGCCAAGTCCAGGGGGAGCTGTTTTTT.

This clonotype has a count of ten or more. The V call is TRBV7-9, the J call TRBJ2-3; maybe TRBD2 (6 bases). CDR3 size: 15 residues. V dropped 4 bases and J dropped 0 bases, with 11 bases sitting between them. CDR1 and CDR2 (germline): SEHNR, FQNEAQ (reference sequence). In DNA form, the CDR3 reads TGTGCCAGCAGCTCCCACGGGGGTAGCACAGATACGCAGTATTTT. Its protein product is CASSSHGGSTDTQYF.

The table lists this clonotype with a few counts. This rearrangement joins TRBV20-1 to TRBJ2-1; no firm D call. The CDR3 contains 13 residues. Germline lookup yields CDR1 DFQATT and CDR2 SNEGSKA (reference sequence). The ends were cut back, 3 bases at V and 4 bases at J, with 10 bases in the middle. In DNA form, the CDR3 reads TGCAGTGCTAGGTTAATACGGTACAATGAGCAGTTCTTC. This encodes CSARLIRYNEQFF.

The CDR3 region is CASSQEGGDFGNTIYF. CDR3 coding DNA: TGCGCCAGCAGCCAAGAGGGAGGGGACTTTGGAAACACCATATATTTT. The gene calls are TRBV4-3 and TRBJ1-3; D is possibly TRBD1 (5 bases). This CDR3 region has 16 residues. Germline assignment: CDR1 LGHNA and CDR2 YSLEER. Trimming stripped 0 bases from V and 3 bases from J, with 12 bases between.

The chain uses TRBV5-1 and TRBJ2-3, with 7 bases lining up with TRBD2. Germline CDR1 is SGHRS and CDR2 is YFSETQ. The CDR3 is 16 residues long. Unmatched junction bases numbered 7, after V lost 2 bases and J lost 1 base. CDR3 loop: CASSFSEAGGTDTQYF. The CDR3 DNA sequence: TGCGCCAGCAGCTTCTCGGAGGCGGGGGGCACAGATACGCAGTATTTT.

As concerns this clonotype: This may be a read error, as it is one base from a much larger clone. V usage is TRBV6-2 or TRBV6-3 and J usage is TRBJ2-1, with D perhaps being TRBD1 or TRBD2 (5 bases each). The V gene's germline CDR1 is MNHEY and CDR2 SVGEGT. Between the trimmed V and J ends, which lost 4 bases and 2 bases, there was a span of 15 bases. The CDR3 is 16 residues long. The CDR3 loop is CASSSPGPAAYNEQFF. The CDR3 DNA reads TGTGCCAGCAGTTCCCCGGGACCAGCGGCCTACAATGAGCAGTTCTTC.

The sample holds a few counts of this clonotype. The J gene is TRBJ2-7, the V gene TRBV6-1; 7 bases agree with TRBD1. CDR3 length: 14 amino acids. CDR1 is MNHNS and CDR2 is SASEGT in the germline V gene. J gave up 3 bases and V 5 bases, and 7 bases lay outside the gene matches. Written as DNA, the CDR3 is TGTGCCAGCAGTCGACAGGGTAGCCGCTACGAGCAGTACTTC. Protein: CASSRQGSRYEQYF.

This clonotype was seen only a few times. The chain uses TRBV6-5 and TRBJ2-7; 7 nucleotides align to TRBD2. Germline assignment: CDR1 MNHEY and CDR2 SVGAGI. With V trimmed by 2 bases and J by 3 bases, 7 bases remained unmatched. There are 15 residues in the CDR3. This CDR3 is CASSYQAGAVYEQYF. CDR3 sequence (DNA): TGTGCCAGCAGTTACCAGGCGGGAGCCGTCTACGAGCAGTACTTC.

This clonotype was detected only a few times. The chain joins TRBV20-1 to TRBJ1-2; no firm D call. Trimming shortened V by 1 base and J by 2 bases, and 5 bases separated the two germline ends. CDR1 and CDR2 (germline): DFQATT, SNEGSKA (reference sequence). This CDR3 has 12 residues. CDR3: CSARGRNYGYTF. CDR3 nucleotide sequence: TGCAGTGCTAGAGGGCGGAACTATGGCTACACCTTC.

In this sample, this clonotype turned up a few times. The chain uses TRBV2 and TRBJ2-7; the match to TRBD1 covers 9 bases. The CDR3 sequence is 14 residues long. CDR1 and CDR2 (germline): SNHLY, FYNNEI. The V segment lost 2 bases and the J segment 5 bases; nucleotides outside the gene matches: 4. In DNA, the CDR3 is TGTGCCAGCAGTGAAACAGGGGGCGGCGACGAGCAGTACTTC. Translated: CASSETGGGDEQYF.

This clonotype showed up just a few times. V gene TRBV12-3 or TRBV12-4 combines with J gene TRBJ2-7, with D perhaps TRBD1 (6 bases). This CDR3 comprises 13 residues. The V gene lost 4 bases and the J gene lost 3 bases, with 10 bases spanning the gap. The CDR3 here is CASSYGQNYEQYF. CDR3 coding DNA: TGTGCCAGCAGTTACGGACAGAACTACGAGCAGTACTTC.

This clonotype was seen only a few times. The V and J genes are TRBV20-1 and TRBJ2-1; the D is unclear. Germline CDR1 reads DFQATT; CDR2 reads SNEGSKA (reference sequence). Trimming stripped 1 base from V and 0 bases from J, with 19 bases between. The CDR3 extends over 18 amino acids. DNA of the CDR3: TGCAGTGCTAGAGGTGGTGGGTATGGTCCGTTCTCCTACAATGAGCAGTTCTTC. Its protein is CSARGGGYGPFSYNEQFF.

The J gene is TRBJ2-2, the V gene TRBV7-2; 14 positions agree with TRBD2. Germline CDR1 is SGHTA and CDR2 is FQGNSA. Germline trimming cut 5 bases from V and 2 bases from J; bases unmatched to any gene: 16. The CDR3 has 21 amino acids. The DNA of the CDR3 is TGTGCCAGCAGCAGTAGCGCAGGAAGGACTAGCGGGAGGCCAAACACCGGGGAGCTGTTTTTT. Amino acids: CASSSSAGRTSGRPNTGELFF.

This clonotype appeared a few times. The J gene is TRBJ1-3, the V gene TRBV4-3, with a weak D call TRBD1 (5 bases). Deletions cut 2 bases from V and 4 bases from J, with 6 bases between. This CDR3 comprises 13 residues. Germline V gene sequence: CDR1 LGHNA, CDR2 YSLEER. The CDR3 region has the DNA TGCGCCAGCAGCCAACGGGGGGGAAACACCATATATTTT. Its protein product is CASSQRGGNTIYF.

The chain combines TRBV20-1 with TRBJ2-3; 11 positions agree with TRBD2. The CDR3 runs 14 residues. CDR1 and CDR2 (germline): DFQATT, SNEGSKA (reference sequence). V was pared by 3 bases and J by 6 bases, with 5 bases of the junction left unmatched. The CDR3 DNA sequence: TGCAGTGCTAGGGGACTAGCGGACTGGGATACGCAGTATTTT. Its translation is CSARGLADWDTQYF.

This clonotype was seen ten or more times. The chain is built from TRBV7-9 and TRBJ2-7, with D possibly TRBD1 on 5 matching bases. V dropped 1 base and J dropped 3 bases, with 13 bases sitting between them. This CDR3 contains 15 residues. The V gene's germline CDR1 is SEHNR and CDR2 FQNEAQ (reference sequence). In DNA form, the CDR3 reads TGTGCCAGCAGCTTAGAAGGGCAGGGCCACTACGAGCAGTACTTC. It yields the protein CASSLEGQGHYEQYF.

The V gene is TRBV12-3 or TRBV12-4, the J gene TRBJ2-1, with D possibly TRBD1 on 7 matching bases. V was shortened by 3 bases and J by 8 bases, with 17 bases between the two germline ends. The CDR3 extends over 15 amino acids. CDR3 sequence: CASSLEGALRDEQFF. The CDR3 DNA reads TGTGCCAGCAGTTTGGAGGGGGCCCTTAGAGATGAGCAGTTCTTC.